A single sample is the source of the 5 T cell receptor beta chains below, sequenced in a study of identical twins. TCRdb reprocessed the 5' RACE reads via MiXCR and lists one record per CDR3 protein. This sample has 500,000 to 650,000 distinct CDR3 sequences, with 20% to 25% found just once. These same records also appear under a second study, on yellow fever vaccine responses in identical twins.

The source material was CD4+ T cells sorted from blood. Every receptor here comes from a woman under 30 in good health.

The chain links TRBV10-3 to TRBJ1-2, with D unclear. The germline V and J ends were trimmed by 5 bases and 8 bases, with 12 bases remaining between them. Germline CDR1 reads ENHRY; CDR2 reads SYGVKD. The CDR3 spans 12 residues. DNA for the CDR3: TGTGCCATCAGTTGGTCTGAGACGGGCTACACCTTC. Its protein is CAISWSETGYTF.

This clonotype was recorded a few times. The rearrangement uses TRBV20-1 and TRBJ2-5; 10 bases are shared with TRBD1. With V trimmed by 6 bases and J by 5 bases, 9 bases remained unmatched. Germline V CDR1 and CDR2: DFQATT, SNEGSKA (reference sequence). The CDR3 totals 14 residues. The CDR3 nucleotides read TGCAGTGCCCGACAGGGGGCGCTTAAGGAGACCCAGTACTTC. Translation: CSARQGALKETQYF.

This chain connects TRBV6-2 or TRBV6-3 to TRBJ2-7; 13 nucleotides align to TRBD2. CDR1 and CDR2 from the germline V gene are MNHEY and SVGEGT. With 1 base clipped from V and 3 bases from J, the junction kept 9 bases outside the gene matches. This CDR3 region has 18 residues. CDR3 coding DNA: TGTGCCAGCAGTTACTTGGAGATTGGGACTAGCGGGGTCTACGAGCAGTACGTC. It yields the protein CASSYLEIGTSGVYEQYV.

This clonotype was counted only a few times. J is TRBJ2-3 and V is TRBV20-1; 12 positions match TRBD2. Trimming removed 5 bases from V and 0 bases from J; junction bases left unmatched: 12. This CDR3 contains 18 residues. Germline-derived CDR1 and CDR2 are DFQATT and SNEGSKA (reference sequence). The CDR3 DNA reads as TGCAGTGCTCCAATGGCACTAGCGGGGGGCCCTAGCACAGATACGCAGTATTTT. This sequence encodes CSAPMALAGGPSTDTQYF.

This clonotype appeared a few times. The rearrangement uses TRBV20-1 and TRBJ1-1; D remains ambiguous. The CDR3 covers 10 residues. The germline V gene encodes CDR1 DFQATT and CDR2 SNEGSKA (reference sequence). Trimming removed 1 base at V and 7 bases at J, with 4 bases between. The CDR3 reads CSARVLEAFF. The CDR3 nucleotides are TGCAGTGCTAGAGTTCTTGAAGCTTTCTTT.